These 24 T cell receptor beta chains came from one sample sequenced in a study of radiation and T cells in renal cell carcinoma. Specified time point: blood 2 weeks post-SBRT. Treatment reported: 15 Gy SBRT to primary tumor, nephrectomy 4 weeks later. Sequencing used immunoSEQ multiplex PCR; TCRdb keeps in-frame clones, though not all of them. The repertoire holds about 120,000 clones, with roughly four fifths as singletons. Here the sequenced sample was blood, taken from a patient whose treatment included radiotherapy and nephrectomy. These TCRs come from a woman aged 55-70 years with renal cell carcinoma.

The V gene is TRBV27, the J gene TRBJ2-7, with 8 bases fitting TRBD2. Trimming at V came to 3 bases and at J to 1 base, leaving 5 bases not matched to a gene. Germline V CDR1 and CDR2: MNHEY, SMNVEV (reference sequence). The CDR3 runs to 15 residues. Here the CDR3 DNA reads TGTGCCAGCAGTTTTGCCGGGACTAGGTCCTACGAGCAGTACTTC. Translated: CASSFAGTRSYEQYF.

The chain has TRBV18 and TRBJ2-1, with D perhaps matching TRBD1 (5 bases). Trimming shortened V by 3 bases and J by 8 bases, and 23 bases separated the two germline ends. Germline V gene data show CDR1 as KGHSH and CDR2 as LQKENI. This CDR3 is 17 amino acids long. The CDR3 DNA reads as TGTGCCAGCTCACCTGGTAGGGGCCCCGTGGAATGGCATGAGCAGTTCTTC. Amino acids: CASSPGRGPVEWHEQFF.

This clone was counted a few times. The chain is built from TRBV5-1 and TRBJ1-1; D gene ambiguous. The CDR3 has 14 amino acids. Germline values: CDR1 SGHRS, CDR2 YFSETQ. V dropped 3 bases and J dropped 0 bases, with 9 bases sitting between them. The CDR3 here is CASSSETVNTEAFF. In DNA, the CDR3 is TGCGCCAGCAGCTCTGAAACAGTGAACACTGAAGCTTTCTTT.

The chain employs TRBV2 and TRBJ1-3; TRBD1 matches at 7 bases. Trimming removed 8 bases from V and 6 bases from J; junction bases left unmatched: 13. The germline V gene has CDR1 SNHLY and CDR2 FYNNEI. The CDR3 consists of 15 residues. The CDR3 protein is CASLEGRGPLNTIYF. CDR3 nucleotides: TGTGCCAGCCTCGAGGGTAGGGGGCCCCTAAACACCATATATTTT.

V gene TRBV28 combines with J gene TRBJ2-5; the D gene is possibly TRBD1 (6 bases). This CDR3 spans 15 amino acids. Deletions cut 5 bases from V and 4 bases from J, with 17 bases between. Germline lookup yields CDR1 MDHEN and CDR2 SYDVKM. The CDR3 DNA follows: TGTGCCAGCAGTGATGCAGGGGAGTGGGGAGAGACCCAGTACTTC. As protein: CASSDAGEWGETQYF.

V gene TRBV4-2 combines with J gene TRBJ2-2; a weak D match, TRBD2 (7 bases). Trimming left V 1 base short and J 3 bases short, with 15 bases between. The CDR3 is 17 residues long. CDR1 and CDR2 from the germline V gene are LGHNA and YNFKEQ. The CDR3 nucleotides read TGTGCCAGCAGCCAAGTTTGGGGGGGGGCCGACACCGGGGAGCTGTTTTTT. This codes for CASSQVWGGADTGELFF.

The count of this clone is one. This chain connects TRBV15 to TRBJ2-5; D remains unclear. V lost 0 bases and J lost 4, with 6 bases in between. CDR1 is LNHNV, CDR2 YYDKDF, per germline (reference sequence). This CDR3 region has 13 residues. Here the CDR3 DNA reads TGTGCCACCAGCAGAGATCTCACAGAGACCCAGTACTTC. It is translated as CATSRDLTETQYF. Based on the CDR3 plus reference TRBV15 and TRBJ2-5, the full variable domain is DAMVIQNPRYQVTQFGKPVTLSCSQTLNHNVMYWYQQKSSQAPKLLFHYYDKDFNNEADTPDNFQSRRPNTSFCFLDIRSPGLGDTAMYLCATSRDLTETQYFGPGTRLLVL.

This rearrangement joins TRBV19 to TRBJ1-3, with a possible D match to TRBD1 (5 bases). Germline lookup yields CDR1 LNHDA and CDR2 SQIVND (reference sequence). Trimming left V 3 bases short and J 1 base short, with 10 bases between. The CDR3 loop spans 15 amino acids. The CDR3 protein is CASSIFPGSGNTIYF. The CDR3 DNA reads TGTGCCAGTAGTATTTTTCCAGGGTCTGGAAACACCATATATTTT.

This clone has more than one count but fewer than ten. V usage is TRBV10-3 and J usage is TRBJ1-1, with 10 positions matching TRBD1. From germline, CDR1 is ENHRY and CDR2 SYGVKD. The CDR3 covers 15 residues. The V and J ends lost 7 bases and 7 bases, in that order; junction bases with no gene match: 12. CDR3 region: CAITLTGGEASEAFF. CDR3 nucleotides: TGTGCCATCACCCTGACAGGGGGCGAGGCTAGTGAAGCTTTCTTT.

The chain joins TRBV30 to TRBJ2-6, with TRBD2 matching 7 bases. Per germline, CDR1 GTSNPN and CDR2 SVGIG (reference sequence). V trimming: 4 bases; J trimming: 2 bases; junction bases outside the gene matches: 2. This CDR3 is built from 14 residues. CDR3 protein: CAWIGGAGANVLTF. The CDR3 nucleotides are TGTGCCTGGATTGGGGGGGCTGGGGCCAACGTCCTGACTTTC. The full variable domain, its missing parts supplied by reference TRBV30 and TRBJ2-6, is SQTIHQWPATLVQPVGSPLSLECTVEGTSNPNLYWYRQAAGRGLQLLFYSVGIGQISSEVPQNLSASRPQDRQFILSSKKLLLSDSGFYLCAWIGGAGANVLTFGAGSRLTVL.

The chain joins TRBV7-3 to TRBJ2-4; 10 nucleotides agree with TRBD2. The CDR3 loop spans 14 amino acids. J was trimmed by 7 bases and V by 5 bases; bases with no gene match: 5. Germline CDR1 and CDR2: SGHTA and FQGTGA. CDR3 residues: CASSPTSGVNIQYF. CDR3 in DNA: TGTGCCAGCAGCCCCACTAGCGGGGTTAACATTCAGTACTTC. The complete variable domain, with remaining parts taken from reference TRBV7-3 and TRBJ2-4, reads GAGVSQTPSNKVTEKGKYVELRCDPISGHTALYWYRQSLGQGPEFLIYFQGTGAADDSGLPNDRFFAVRPEGSVSTLKIQRTERGDSAVYLCASSPTSGVNIQYFGAGTRLSVL.

This chain uses TRBV7-2 with TRBJ1-5, with unresolved D. The length of the CDR3 is 15 residues. Deletions cut 3 bases from V and 0 bases from J, with 9 bases between. Per germline, CDR1 SGHTA and CDR2 FQGNSA. The CDR3 coding sequence is TGTGCCAGCAGCTTCGACGGGGATAGCAATCAGCCCCAGCATTTT. The encoded protein is CASSFDGDSNQPQHF.

The gene calls are TRBV9 and TRBJ2-1, with 7 bases fitting TRBD1. J was trimmed by 8 bases and V by 4 bases; bases with no gene match: 9. Per germline, CDR1 SGDLS and CDR2 YYNGEE. The CDR3 runs to 14 residues. The DNA for the CDR3 is TGTGCCAGCAGCTTGGGGGACAGCAACGATGAGCAGTTCTTC. Translating gives CASSLGDSNDEQFF. Full variable domain (remainder filled in from reference TRBV9 and TRBJ2-1): DSGVTQTPKHLITATGQRVTLRCSPRSGDLSVYWYQQSLDQGLQFLIQYYNGEERAKGNILERFSAQQFPDLHSELNLSSLELGDSALYFCASSLGDSNDEQFFGPGTRLTVL.

The chain carries TRBV6-5 and TRBJ2-2; TRBD1 matches 8 bases. The length of the CDR3 is 14 residues. V shed 6 bases, J shed 9 bases, and the junction held 9 bases outside the gene matches. Germline V CDR1 and CDR2: MNHEY, SVGAGI. The CDR3 spells CASRTTGGNRELFF. CDR3 nucleotide sequence: TGTGCCAGCAGAACAACAGGGGGGAACCGGGAGCTGTTTTTT.

This clone was detected only once. The chain employs TRBV28 and TRBJ2-5, with a tentative D call TRBD1 (6 bases). CDR3 length: 14 amino acids. V gave up 3 bases and J gave up 6 bases, with 14 bases separating them. Germline loops: CDR1 MDHEN, CDR2 SYDVKM. The CDR3 DNA follows: TGTGCCAGCAGTTTGGGCAGGGGATTGAAGACCCAGTACTTC. Translation gives CASSLGRGLKTQYF.

The genes are TRBV12-5 and TRBJ1-3; 7 nucleotides align to TRBD1. After removal of 1 base from V and 4 bases from J, the junction contained 1 base not matched to a gene. The V gene's germline CDR1 is LGHNT and CDR2 FRNRAP. This CDR3 spans 14 amino acids. The CDR3 nucleotides read TGTGCTAGTGGTTTGGGGGGACAGGGAAACACCATATATTTT. Translated: CASGLGGQGNTIYF.

The gene calls are TRBV4-1 and TRBJ1-1; no clear D. V lost 0 bases and J lost 2, with 7 bases in between. The CDR3 loop spans 14 amino acids. The germline V gene encodes CDR1 MGHRA and CDR2 YSYEKL. This CDR3 is CASSQDWGNTEAFF. In DNA, the CDR3 is TGCGCCAGCAGCCAAGATTGGGGAAACACTGAAGCTTTCTTT.

V gene TRBV6-5 combines with J gene TRBJ2-3, with 11 bases that match TRBD2. Germline CDR1 reads MNHEY; CDR2 reads SVGAGI. V trimming: 6 bases; J trimming: 1 base; junction bases outside the gene matches: 3. The CDR3 is made up of 15 amino acids. The CDR3 bases are TGTGCCAGCAGGTCGACTAGCGGGGGCACAGATACGCAGTATTTT. Its protein product is CASRSTSGGTDTQYF.

In DNA form, the CDR3 reads TGCGCCAGCAGTGAGGGACTAGCGGGAGTTCACAATGAGCAGTTCTTC. Translated, it gives CASSEGLAGVHNEQFF. The V gene is TRBV10-2, the J gene TRBJ2-1, with 13 bases lining up with TRBD2. CDR3 length: 16 residues. Germline CDR1 WSHSY, CDR2 SAAADI. Trimming removed 2 bases from V and 5 bases from J; junction bases left unmatched: 3.

V usage is TRBV5-4 and J usage is TRBJ1-1; D might be TRBD1 (6 bases). This CDR3 is 18 amino acids long. V dropped 0 bases and J dropped 0 bases, with 18 bases sitting between them. Looked up from germline, CDR1 is SGHNT and CDR2 is YYREEE (reference sequence). The CDR3 nucleotides are TGTGCCAGCAGCTTGGAGGTTATTTTGGGGGCCATGAACACTGAAGCTTTCTTT. Translation: CASSLEVILGAMNTEAFF.

The gene calls are TRBV25-1 and TRBJ2-7, with D possibly TRBD1 on 6 matching bases. The germline V and J ends were trimmed by 6 bases and 2 bases, with 14 bases remaining between them. The V gene's germline CDR1 is MGHDK and CDR2 SYGVNS. This CDR3 has 14 residues. The CDR3 sequence is CASSRDMAPYEQYF. CDR3 nucleotide sequence: TGTGCCAGCAGCCGGGACATGGCCCCCTACGAGCAGTACTTC.

This clone was seen repeatedly, ten times or more. This chain links TRBV6-6 with TRBJ1-1, with D possibly matching TRBD1 (5 bases). CDR1 and CDR2 from the germline V gene are MNHNY and SVGAGI (reference sequence). The CDR3 is made up of 14 amino acids. With 4 bases removed from V and 2 bases from J, the gap between germline ends came to 11 bases. The CDR3 nucleotides are TGTGCCAGCAGTTCCCCATGGGGCAACACTGAAGCTTTCTTT. Its protein is CASSSPWGNTEAFF.

The chain recombines TRBV15 with TRBJ1-4; D might be TRBD1 (6 bases). CDR3 length equals 14 residues. Trimming pared 6 bases from V and 8 bases from J, leaving 16 bases between. The germline V gene encodes CDR1 LNHNV and CDR2 YYDKDF (reference sequence). This chain's CDR3 is CATRGTRGNEKLFF. Written as DNA, the CDR3 is TGTGCCACCAGAGGGACGAGGGGGAACGAAAAACTGTTTTTT. Full variable domain (rest looked up from reference TRBV15 and TRBJ1-4): DAMVIQNPRYQVTQFGKPVTLSCSQTLNHNVMYWYQQKSSQAPKLLFHYYDKDFNNEADTPDNFQSRRPNTSFCFLDIRSPGLGDTAMYLCATRGTRGNEKLFFGSGTQLSVL.

The chain joins TRBV27 to TRBJ2-1, with 9 bases lining up with TRBD1. V lost 4 bases, J lost 5 bases, and 6 bases stayed unmatched. Germline CDR1 and CDR2: MNHEY and SMNVEV (reference sequence). The CDR3 extends over 15 amino acids. The chain's CDR3 is CASSSRDRVHNEQFF. The CDR3 DNA is TGTGCCAGCAGTTCCCGGGACAGGGTCCACAATGAGCAGTTCTTC.